The rows below give T cell receptor beta chains drawn from one sample of a study of T cell responses to AZD1222 COVID-19 vaccine. Some clones are missing from TCRdb's copy, which holds only in-frame ones; the method was immunoSEQ multiplex PCR. This table holds approximately 130,000 clones, around 90% found once. The source was peripheral blood, collected 28 days after the second AZD1222 dose. Every receptor here comes from an adult who received the AZD1222 COVID-19 vaccine. CDR3s include the opening cysteine and the closing phenylalanine or tryptophan. The D gene is left open where the match is weak. Clone sizes are given selectively: once, few, many, or a class where the clone is expanded.

j_gene,abundance,v_gene,d_gene,CDR3nt,CDR3aa
TRBJ1-5,NA,TRBV6-5,TRBD1,TGTGCCAGCAGTACAGGGGGGGCTCAGCCCCAGCATTTT,CASSTGGAQPQHF
TRBJ2-7,NA,TRBV11-2,NA,TGTGCCAGCAGAAAGGTGCGCGGTGCAGACTCCTACGAGCAGTACTTC,CASRKVRGADSYEQYF
TRBJ1-2,NA,TRBV18,TRBD1,TGTGCCAGCTCACCTTTGGACAGGGGCCATAACTATGGCTACACCTTC,CASSPLDRGHNYGYTF
TRBJ2-2,few,TRBV6-4,TRBD1,TGTGCCAGCAGCCCTACAGGGGGGAACACCGGGGAGCTGTTTTTT,CASSPTGGNTGELFF
TRBJ1-5,NA,TRBV5-8,NA,TGTGCCAGCAGCTTGGGGCCAGGGGAACAGCCCCAGCATTTT,CASSLGPGEQPQHF
TRBJ2-3,NA,TRBV5-4,TRBD2,TGTGCCAGCAGCCCCAGGACTAGCAGGTCAGATACGCAGTATTTT,CASSPRTSRSDTQYF
TRBJ1-6,NA,TRBV4-3,NA,TGCGCCAGCAGCCAAGACCCCTATAATTCACCCCTCCACTTT,CASSQDPYNSPLHF
TRBJ1-1,NA,TRBV2,NA,TGTGCCAGCGAGGTAGAAAGGCGGACTGAAGCTTTCTTT,CASEVERRTEAFF
TRBJ2-1,once,TRBV5-1,TRBD1,TGCGCCAGCAGCAGGGGACAGGGACGGGATGAGCAGTTCTTC,CASSRGQGRDEQFF
TRBJ2-2,NA,TRBV5-4,NA,TGTGCCAGCAGCCTGGAGGAGGCAGAGAACACCGGGGAGCTGTTTTTT,CASSLEEAENTGELFF
TRBJ2-1,few,TRBV27,TRBD1,TGTGCCAGCAGTTTAAACGGACAGGGATACAATGAGCAGTTCTTC,CASSLNGQGYNEQFF
TRBJ1-1,NA,TRBV19,TRBD1,TGTGCCAGTAGTATAGGTTGGGGACAGGGACCCAACACTGAAGCTTTCTTT,CASSIGWGQGPNTEAFF
TRBJ2-2,NA,TRBV5-4,NA,TGTGCCAGCAGCTTGGGCGGGGCGAATACGAACACCGGGGAGCTGTTTTTT,CASSLGGANTNTGELFF
TRBJ2-7,NA,TRBV6-9,TRBD1,TGTGCCATTATTATACAGGGGGCCTCCTACGAGCAGTACTTC,CAIIIQGASYEQYF
TRBJ1-6,NA,TRBV5-6,NA,TGTGCCAGCAGCTTGGATGGGGGCTATAATTCACCCCTCCACTTT,CASSLDGGYNSPLHF
TRBJ2-6,NA,TRBV6-5,NA,TGTGCCAGCAGTCTTACAGGGTCCGGGGCCAACGTCCTGACTTTC,CASSLTGSGANVLTF